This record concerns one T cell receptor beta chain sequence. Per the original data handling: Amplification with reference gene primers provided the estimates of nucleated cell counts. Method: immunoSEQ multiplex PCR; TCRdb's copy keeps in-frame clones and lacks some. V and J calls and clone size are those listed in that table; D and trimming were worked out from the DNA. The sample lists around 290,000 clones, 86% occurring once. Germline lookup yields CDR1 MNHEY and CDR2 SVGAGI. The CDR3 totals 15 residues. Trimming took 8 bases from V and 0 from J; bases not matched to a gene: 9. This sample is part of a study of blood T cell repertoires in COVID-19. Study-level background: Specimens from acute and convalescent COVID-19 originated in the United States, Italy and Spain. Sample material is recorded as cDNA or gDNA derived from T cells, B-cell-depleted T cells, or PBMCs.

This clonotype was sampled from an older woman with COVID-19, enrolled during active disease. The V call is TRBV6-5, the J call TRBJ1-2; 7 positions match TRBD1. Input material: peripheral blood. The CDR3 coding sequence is TGTGCCAGCCGGGACAGAGTATTTGCTAACTATGGCTACACCTTC. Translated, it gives CASRDRVFANYGYTF.